This T cell receptor beta chain was documented in a study of blood T cell repertoires in COVID-19. Clones were read by immunoSEQ multiplex PCR, and TCRdb kept only the in-frame ones, dropping some. Of around 340,000 clones in the sample, roughly 90% were seen once. Sequenced sample: peripheral blood. The sequence came from a woman aged 55 to 70 with COVID-19, enrolled during active disease.

The CDR3 spells CASRPMDSYNEQFF. The CDR3 DNA is TGTGCCAGCAGACCTATGGACAGCTACAATGAGCAGTTCTTC. This chain links TRBV6-2 or TRBV6-3 with TRBJ2-1; a possible D gene is TRBD1 (6 bases). The germline CDR1 and CDR2 sequences are MNHEY and SVGEGT. V was pared by 6 bases and J by 3 bases, with 12 bases between. The CDR3 has 14 amino acids.